Below are 20 T cell receptor beta chains sequenced from a single sample in a study of T cells after yellow fever vaccination. One entry per CDR3 protein, called by TCRdb with MiXCR from the 5' RACE reads. This table has some 350,000 distinct CDR3 sequences, roughly 6.2% appearing once. Sequencing was performed on PBMCs, taken 5 days after the yellow fever booster vaccination. These receptors originate from a man aged 25-40 years who received the YFV17D yellow fever vaccine.

This chain links TRBV6-1 with TRBJ2-5, with D possibly matching TRBD2 (6 bases). The CDR3 runs 15 residues. V gave up 5 bases and J gave up 2 bases, with 15 bases separating them. Germline V gene lookup returns CDR1 MNHNS and CDR2 SASEGT. The CDR3 DNA reads as TGTGCCAGCAGTCCTGGCTTGGGGGGACAAGAGACCCAGTACTTC. Translated, it gives CASSPGLGGQETQYF.

The chain uses TRBV6-1 and TRBJ2-7; TRBD2 matches 8 bases. This CDR3 is 14 amino acids long. V lost 5 bases and J lost 6; bases outside the gene matches: 9. Germline assignment: CDR1 MNHNS and CDR2 SASEGT. The CDR3 protein is CASSPVAGLSEQYF. The CDR3 nucleotides read TGTGCCAGCAGTCCAGTAGCGGGACTGAGCGAGCAGTACTTC.

This chain connects TRBV21-1 to TRBJ2-1; the table assigns TRBD2, which was not confirmed against the DNA. TRBV21-1 is a listed pseudogene. The CDR3 is made up of 17 amino acids. The CDR3 loop reads CASSKVVSGRSYNEQFF. CDR3 sequence (DNA): TGTGCCAGCAGCAAAGTAGTTAGCGGTCGATCCTACAATGAGCAGTTCTTC.

Ten or more counts support this clonotype. The CDR3 DNA sequence: TGTGCCAGCAGTTTAGGGGGGAACACCATATATTTT. Translated, it gives CASSLGGNTIYF. This sequence joins TRBV12-3 or TRBV12-4 and TRBJ1-3; D might be TRBD1 (5 bases). Trimming stripped 1 base from V and 7 bases from J, with 5 bases between. CDR3 length equals 12 residues.

This clonotype was seen a handful of times. The chain joins TRBV10-3 to TRBJ2-5, with 7 bases lining up with TRBD2. The CDR3 runs 14 residues. Germline trimming cut 6 bases from V and 4 bases from J; bases unmatched to any gene: 8. Germline V CDR1 and CDR2: ENHRY, SYGVKD. This CDR3 is CAISISGRGETQYF. The CDR3 DNA reads as TGTGCCATCAGCATTAGCGGGCGTGGAGAGACCCAGTACTTC.

The chain uses TRBV7-3 and TRBJ2-2, with 13 bases matching TRBD2. This CDR3 contains 17 residues. From germline, CDR1 is SGHTA and CDR2 FQGTGA. J gave up 6 bases and V 5 bases, and 9 bases lay outside the gene matches. CDR3 DNA: TGTGCCAGCAGCCTGAGGACTAGCGGGGGAAGTCCCGGGGAGCTGTTTTTT. As protein: CASSLRTSGGSPGELFF.

The V gene is TRBV9, the J gene TRBJ2-7; D might be TRBD1 or TRBD2, each matching 5 bases. The V end lost 4 bases, the J end lost 3 bases, and 14 bases lay between the germline ends. CDR1 and CDR2 from the germline V gene are SGDLS and YYNGEE. CDR3 length: 14 amino acids. For the CDR3, the DNA is TGTGCCAGCAGCCCATCCGGGACGGTCTACGAGCAGTACTTC. This encodes CASSPSGTVYEQYF.

There are many counts of this clonotype. The rearrangement joins TRBV5-1 to TRBJ1-2, with D maybe TRBD1 (6 bases). The V end lost 0 bases, the J end lost 8 bases, and 14 bases lay between the germline ends. Germline V lookup: CDR1 SGHRS, CDR2 YFSETQ. The CDR3 is 14 residues long. The CDR3: CASSLDEAGAGYTF. The CDR3 bases are TGCGCCAGCAGCTTGGATGAAGCAGGGGCCGGCTACACCTTC. Supplemented by reference TRBV5-1 and TRBJ1-2, the full variable domain reads KAGVTQTPRYLIKTRGQQVTLSCSPISGHRSVSWYQQTPGQGLQFLFEYFSETQRNKGNFPGRFSGRQFSNSRSEMNVSTLELGDSALYLCASSLDEAGAGYTFGSGTRLTVV.

This clonotype was observed a handful of times. The chain couples TRBV27 to TRBJ1-6; D remains unclear. Germline CDR1 MNHEY, CDR2 SMNVEV (reference sequence). V lost 3 bases and J lost 11, with 17 bases in between. This CDR3 is built from 15 residues. CDR3 protein: CASSFGTGVGAPLHF. CDR3 sequence (DNA): TGTGCCAGCAGTTTTGGAACTGGGGTCGGGGCACCCCTCCACTTT.

This clonotype was counted a few times. V gene TRBV14 combines with J gene TRBJ2-7; D is possibly TRBD1 (6 bases). The V gene's germline CDR1 is SGHDN and CDR2 FVKESK. This CDR3 is built from 15 residues. V lost 4 bases and J lost 4, with 17 bases in between. This chain's CDR3 is CASSRLARGWYEQYF. The CDR3 nucleotides are TGTGCCAGCAGCCGGCTCGCCAGGGGCTGGTACGAGCAGTACTTC.

This clonotype was observed a handful of times. The chain links TRBV5-1 to TRBJ2-7, with 8 bases identical to TRBD2. J lost 2 bases, V lost 2 bases, and 9 bases had no gene match. The CDR3 loop spans 16 amino acids. Germline assignment: CDR1 SGHRS and CDR2 YFSETQ. Written as DNA, the CDR3 is TGCGCCAGCAGCTTCCCGGGGGGGGAAACGCCCTACGAGCAGTACTTC. Amino acids: CASSFPGGETPYEQYF.

This clonotype was counted ten times or more. The chain is built from TRBV7-9 and TRBJ2-3; TRBD2 matches 8 bases. The CDR3 extends over 15 amino acids. The V segment lost 3 bases and the J segment 3 bases; nucleotides outside the gene matches: 5. CDR1 and CDR2 from the germline V gene are SEHNR and FQNEAQ (reference sequence). CDR3 sequence: CASSFSLAGTDTQYF. CDR3 DNA: TGTGCCAGCAGCTTTAGCTTAGCGGGGACAGATACGCAGTATTTT.

This rearrangement joins TRBV20-1 to TRBJ1-1, with TRBD1 identical over 7 bases. The CDR3 is 13 amino acids. The V gene's germline CDR1 is DFQATT and CDR2 SNEGSKA (reference sequence). V lost 1 base, J lost 6 bases, and 5 bases stayed unmatched. CDR3 loop: CSARGTGNSEAFF. The CDR3 nucleotides read TGCAGTGCTAGAGGGACAGGTAACTCTGAAGCTTTCTTT.

This clonotype was detected many times. The chain is built from TRBV6-5 and TRBJ2-2, with 7 bases fitting TRBD2. V dropped 2 bases and J dropped 3; count of bases not matched to a gene: 3. Germline CDR1 reads MNHEY; CDR2 reads SVGAGI. The CDR3 runs 15 residues. The CDR3 nucleotides are TGTGCCAGCAGTTACGGGGGGGTCGACACCGGGGAGCTGTTTTTT. Translated, it gives CASSYGGVDTGELFF.

The genes are TRBV9 and TRBJ2-2, with TRBD1 as a possible D gene (6 bases). Trimming took off 2 bases at V and 7 bases at J, with 12 bases between the two ends. There are 14 residues in the CDR3. Germline V lookup: CDR1 SGDLS, CDR2 YYNGEE. Here the CDR3 DNA reads TGTGCCAGCAGCGTCCCAGGGGTCGGCGGGGAGCTGTTTTTT. The encoded protein is CASSVPGVGGELFF.

This clonotype was seen only a few times. This rearrangement joins TRBV6-2 or TRBV6-3 to TRBJ2-1; 14 nucleotides align to TRBD2. CDR3 size: 18 residues. CDR1 is MNHEY, CDR2 SVGEGT, per germline. Trimming cost V 0 bases and J 6 bases; bases outside gene matches: 7. The chain's CDR3 is CASSYSTTSGRGVNEQFF. DNA of the CDR3: TGTGCCAGCAGTTACTCGACGACTAGCGGGAGGGGGGTCAATGAGCAGTTCTTC.

This clonotype appeared once. A much more abundant neighbour one base away suggests this may be a read error. The CDR3 DNA reads TGTGCCTGCAGCTCTAGTCCGTCCGGGTGGGGTGAAAAACTGTTTTTT. It specifies CACSSSPSGWGEKLFF. The rearrangement uses TRBV7-8 and TRBJ1-4, with D hard to call. Germline assignment: CDR1 SGHVS and CDR2 FQNEAQ. The CDR3 length is 16 residues.

The gene calls are TRBV6-2 or TRBV6-3 and TRBJ1-4; TRBD1 might be the D (5 bases). Germline CDR1 is MNHEY and CDR2 is SVGEGT. Trimming stripped 7 bases from V and 8 bases from J, with 11 bases between. The CDR3 length is 12 residues. As DNA, the CDR3 is TGTGCCAGCAAAGACAGTCGGGAAAAACTGTTTTTT. Translating gives CASKDSREKLFF.

This chain links TRBV28 with TRBJ2-1, with 9 bases matching TRBD2. The CDR3 consists of 14 residues. Germline assignment: CDR1 MDHEN and CDR2 SYDVKM. The ends lost 10 bases at V and 6 bases at J; junction bases unmatched: 10. The DNA for the CDR3 is TGTGCCACTATTCGACTAGCGGAGACCAATGAGCAGTTCTTC. Its protein is CATIRLAETNEQFF.

This clonotype has a count of ten or more. The chain combines TRBV6-6 with TRBJ2-7; maybe TRBD2 (5 bases). The CDR3 is 12 residues long. Trimming removed 4 bases from V and 6 bases from J, with 10 bases in between. Germline V CDR1 and CDR2: MNHNY, SVGAGI (reference sequence). CDR3 nucleotides: TGTGCCAGCAGTTCACCTAGCCGCGAGCAGTACTTC. Amino acids: CASSSPSREQYF.